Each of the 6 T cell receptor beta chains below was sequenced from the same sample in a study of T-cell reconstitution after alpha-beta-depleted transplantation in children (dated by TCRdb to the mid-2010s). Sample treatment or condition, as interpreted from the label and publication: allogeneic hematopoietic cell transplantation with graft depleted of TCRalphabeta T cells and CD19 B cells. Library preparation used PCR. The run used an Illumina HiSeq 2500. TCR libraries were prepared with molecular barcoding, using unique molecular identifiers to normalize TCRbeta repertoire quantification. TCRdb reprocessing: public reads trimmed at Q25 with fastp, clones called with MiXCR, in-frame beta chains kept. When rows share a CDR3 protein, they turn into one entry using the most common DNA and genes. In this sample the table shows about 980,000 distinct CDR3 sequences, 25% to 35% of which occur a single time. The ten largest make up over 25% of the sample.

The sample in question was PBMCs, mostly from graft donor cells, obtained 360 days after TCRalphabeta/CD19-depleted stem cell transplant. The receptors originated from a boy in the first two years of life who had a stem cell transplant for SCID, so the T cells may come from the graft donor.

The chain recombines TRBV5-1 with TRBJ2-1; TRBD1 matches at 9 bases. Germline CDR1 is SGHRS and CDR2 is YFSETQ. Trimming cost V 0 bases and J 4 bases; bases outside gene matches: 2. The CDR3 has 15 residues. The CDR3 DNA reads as TGCGCCAGCAGCTTGGTTGGGACAGGGTACAATGAGCAGTTCTTC. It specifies CASSLVGTGYNEQFF.

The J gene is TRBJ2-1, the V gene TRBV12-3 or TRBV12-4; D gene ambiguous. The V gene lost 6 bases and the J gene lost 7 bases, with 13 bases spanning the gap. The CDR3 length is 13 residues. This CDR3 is CASSNPPRNEQFF. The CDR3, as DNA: TGTGCCAGCAGCAACCCTCCCAGGAATGAGCAGTTCTTC.

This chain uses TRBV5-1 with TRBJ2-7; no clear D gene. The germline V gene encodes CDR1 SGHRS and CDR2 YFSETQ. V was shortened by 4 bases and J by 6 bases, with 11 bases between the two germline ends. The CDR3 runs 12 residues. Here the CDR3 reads CASSPQKGEQYF. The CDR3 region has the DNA TGCGCCAGCAGCCCCCAGAAGGGCGAGCAGTACTTC.

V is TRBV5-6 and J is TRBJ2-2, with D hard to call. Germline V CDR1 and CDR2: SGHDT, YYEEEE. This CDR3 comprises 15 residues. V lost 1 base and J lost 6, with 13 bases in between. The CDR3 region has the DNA TGTGCCAGCAGCTTGTTGTCCCGACTGGCCGGGGAGCTGTTTTTT. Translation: CASSLLSRLAGELFF.

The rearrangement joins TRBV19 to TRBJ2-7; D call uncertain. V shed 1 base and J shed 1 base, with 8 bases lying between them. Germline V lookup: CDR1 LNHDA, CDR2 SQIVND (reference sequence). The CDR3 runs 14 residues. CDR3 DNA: TGTGCCAGTAGTATAGTACAGTGGTCCTACGAGCAGTACTTC. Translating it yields CASSIVQWSYEQYF.

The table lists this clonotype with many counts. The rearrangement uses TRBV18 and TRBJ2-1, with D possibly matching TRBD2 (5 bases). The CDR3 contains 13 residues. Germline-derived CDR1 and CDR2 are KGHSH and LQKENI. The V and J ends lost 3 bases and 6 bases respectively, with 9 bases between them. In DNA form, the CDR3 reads TGTGCCAGCTCACCCGACGGACTCAATGAGCAGTTCTTC. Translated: CASSPDGLNEQFF.